Listed here is a single T cell receptor beta chain. The data belong to a study of T cells in Graves' hyperthyroidism and ophthalmopathy. Researchers barred patients who had uncontrolled infection, other autoimmune disease, pregnancy or lactation. This CDR3 comprises 12 residues. J gave up 9 bases and V 6 bases, and 6 bases lay outside the gene matches. Germline V gene sequence: CDR1 SQVTM, CDR2 ANQGSEA. Amplified TCR beta CDR3 regions came from RNA transcripts. RT-PCR in the first round (using the HTBI primer set) targeted the TCR CDR3. Via MiXCR, TCRdb re-called the multiplex PCR reads, giving one row per CDR3 protein. The table lists 380,000 or so distinct CDR3 sequences, roughly 14% of them singletons.

The sequence came from a man aged 25-45 years with Graves' hyperthyroidism that later progressed to Graves' ophthalmopathy. The source material was blood. The chain links TRBV29-1 to TRBJ2-1, with 9 bases matching TRBD2. CDR3 in amino acids: CSVSAGGGEQFF. CDR3 coding DNA: TGCAGCGTATCCGCGGGGGGGGGTGAGCAGTTCTTC.